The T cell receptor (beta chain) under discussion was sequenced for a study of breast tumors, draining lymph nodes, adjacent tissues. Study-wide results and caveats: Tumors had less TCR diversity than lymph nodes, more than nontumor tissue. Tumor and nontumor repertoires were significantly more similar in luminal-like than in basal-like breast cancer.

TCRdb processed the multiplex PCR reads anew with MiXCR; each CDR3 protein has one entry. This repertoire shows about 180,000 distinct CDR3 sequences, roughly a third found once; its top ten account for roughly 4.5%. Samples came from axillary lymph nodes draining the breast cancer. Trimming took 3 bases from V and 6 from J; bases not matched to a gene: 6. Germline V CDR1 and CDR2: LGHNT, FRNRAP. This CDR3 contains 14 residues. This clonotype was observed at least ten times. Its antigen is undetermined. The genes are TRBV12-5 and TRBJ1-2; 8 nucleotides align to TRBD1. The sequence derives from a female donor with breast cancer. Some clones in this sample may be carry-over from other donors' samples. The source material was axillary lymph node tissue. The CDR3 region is CASGFLPGGDGYTF. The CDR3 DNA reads TGTGCTAGTGGTTTCCTTCCAGGGGGCGATGGCTACACCTTC.